These 11 T cell receptor beta chains originate from one sample sequenced in a study of shared clonotypes between healthy human individuals. Sequencing used immunoSEQ multiplex PCR; TCRdb keeps in-frame clones, though not all of them. In the table there are more than 450,000 clones, more than 65% of which are singletons. Material for sequencing was PBMCs. The receptors were gathered from a woman aged 40 to 50 in good health. Some clones in this sample may be carry-over from other donors' samples.

V usage is TRBV18 and J usage is TRBJ2-2, with TRBD2 matching over 9 bases. V shed 6 bases and J 0 bases; nucleotides not matched to a gene: 5. Germline CDR1 and CDR2: KGHSH and LQKENI. This CDR3 is 16 amino acids long. The CDR3 is CASSSTSGPNTGELFF. The CDR3 DNA follows: TGTGCCAGCTCGTCGACTAGCGGCCCGAACACCGGGGAGCTGTTTTTT. The complete variable domain, with remaining parts taken from reference TRBV18 and TRBJ2-2, reads NAGVMQNPRHLVRRRGQEARLRCSPMKGHSHVYWYRQLPEEGLKFMVYLQKENIIDESGMPKERFSAEFPKEGPSILRIQQVVRGDSAAYFCASSSTSGPNTGELFFGEGSRLTVL.

To note about this clone: Other DNA sequences from this sample encode an identical CDR3 as well. The chain recombines TRBV11-2 with TRBJ2-1; D gene uncertain. The CDR3 is 12 residues long. Germline CDR1 SGHAT, CDR2 FQNNGV. Trimming pared 5 bases from V and 1 base from J, leaving 3 bases between. The CDR3 sequence: CASSLSYNEQFF. The CDR3 region has the DNA TGTGCCAGCAGCCTTTCCTACAATGAGCAGTTCTTC.

The chain joins TRBV5-5 to TRBJ1-1; TRBD1 might be the D (5 bases). The CDR3 consists of 16 residues. Trimming removed 7 bases at V and 0 bases at J, with 19 bases between. The V gene's germline CDR1 is SGHKS and CDR2 YYEKEE (reference sequence). Here the CDR3 DNA reads TGTGCCAGCGCCCTCAAAATAAGGACACTGAACACTGAAGCTTTCTTT. Translated: CASALKIRTLNTEAFF. Full variable domain (remainder filled in from reference TRBV5-5 and TRBJ1-1): DAGVTQSPTHLIKTRGQQVTLRCSPISGHKSVSWYQQVLGQGPQFIFQYYEKEERGRGNFPDRFSARQFPNYSSELNVNALLLGDSALYLCASALKIRTLNTEAFFGQGTRLTVV.

This rearrangement joins TRBV6-1 to TRBJ2-7; no clear D. V lost 7 bases and J 0 bases, leaving 10 bases between the germline ends. This CDR3 has 13 amino acids. From germline, CDR1 is MNHNS and CDR2 SASEGT. The DNA for the CDR3 is TGTGCCAGCACTAGGGCCGCCTCCTACGAGCAGTACTTC. Amino acid sequence: CASTRAASYEQYF.

The rearrangement joins TRBV19 to TRBJ2-1, with D perhaps matching TRBD1 or TRBD2 (6 bases each). Germline V CDR1 and CDR2: LNHDA, SQIVND (reference sequence). Trimming left V 8 bases short and J 5 bases short, with 19 bases between. The CDR3 sequence is 15 residues long. CDR3 loop: CASCSGEGGHNEQFF. The CDR3 region has the DNA TGTGCCAGTTGCTCGGGAGAGGGGGGACACAATGAGCAGTTCTTC.

This chain joins TRBV6-6 and TRBJ2-7; TRBD2 agrees at 7 bases. Per the germline V gene, CDR1 is MNHNY and CDR2 is SVGAGI (reference sequence). J was trimmed by 3 bases and V by 0 bases; bases with no gene match: 5. The CDR3 is 15 residues long. In nucleotides, the CDR3 is TGTGCCAGCAGTTACTCGAGCGGGATAAGCTACGAGCAGTACTTC. Translating it yields CASSYSSGISYEQYF.

This CDR3 is CASSPTGVVLGNTGELFF. The CDR3 DNA reads TGTGCCAGCAGTCCGACAGGGGTTGTTTTGGGGAACACCGGGGAGCTGTTTTTT. The genes are TRBV2 and TRBJ2-2, with 8 bases matching TRBD1. With V trimmed by 5 bases and J by 1 base, 12 bases remained unmatched. The germline CDR1 and CDR2 sequences are SNHLY and FYNNEI. The CDR3 is 18 residues long.

The V call is TRBV19, the J call TRBJ1-2; the D gene is possibly TRBD1 (5 bases). Germline V gives CDR1 LNHDA, CDR2 SQIVND (reference sequence). Trimming left V 9 bases short and J 7 bases short, with 18 bases between. There are 13 residues in the CDR3. CDR3 loop: CARPGGGTIGYTF. In DNA, the CDR3 is TGTGCCAGACCCGGCGGGGGGACGATTGGCTACACCTTC.

This clone was picked up a small number of times. V is TRBV4-3 and J is TRBJ2-7; no reliable D call. Trimming removed 0 bases from V and 9 bases from J, with 12 bases in between. CDR3 length: 13 amino acids. The germline gives CDR1 LGHNA, CDR2 YSLEER. This CDR3 reads CASSQDLWQLQYF. DNA for the CDR3: TGCGCCAGCAGCCAAGATCTATGGCAGCTGCAGTACTTC.

This clone has a handful of counts. The chain couples TRBV2 to TRBJ2-3, with TRBD1 matching over 11 bases. Germline V CDR1 and CDR2: SNHLY, FYNNEI. This CDR3 has 15 residues. The trim removed 4 bases at V and 2 bases at J, leaving 2 bases unmatched. CDR3 in amino acids: CASSVGQGATDTQYF. CDR3 DNA: TGTGCCAGCAGTGTAGGACAGGGGGCCACAGATACGCAGTATTTT. Full variable domain (outside the CDR3, taken from reference TRBV2 and TRBJ2-3): EPEVTQTPSHQVTQMGQEVILRCVPISNHLYFYWYRQILGQKVEFLVSFYNNEISEKSEIFDDQFSVERPDGSNFTLKIRSTKLEDSAMYFCASSVGQGATDTQYFGPGTRLTVL.

This rearrangement joins TRBV9 to TRBJ1-2, with no clear D. Per germline, CDR1 SGDLS and CDR2 YYNGEE. Trimming pared 3 bases from V and 6 bases from J, leaving 18 bases between. This CDR3 is 15 amino acids long. DNA for the CDR3: TGTGCCAGCAGCGCCAGGTTACCGGGTTCGGATGGCTACACCTTC. Its protein is CASSARLPGSDGYTF.